The sequence of this TCR delta chain was determined in a study of γδ T cells in repeated Plasmodium falciparum infection. Study-level points and caveats: Compared with Australian children, Malian Vdelta2-negative repertoires seemed more clonal, less diverse, less shared. Waves of new clonotype selection appeared after repeated controlled infections in Vdelta2-negative, largely Vdelta1+, gammadelta T cells.

Vgamma9/Vdelta2+ and Vdelta2-negative gammadelta T cells were flow-sorted from PBMC for bulk sequencing. This clone appeared a few times. Its target is not known. A read error is the likely source, as a far larger clone sits one nucleotide away. The same CDR3 is also encoded by other DNA sequences in this sample. Losses at the gene ends were 3 bases for V and 4 bases for J; bases not matched to a gene: 23. CDR1 is TSWWSYY and CDR2 is QGS in the germline V gene. The CDR3 sequence is 21 residues long. TRG and TRD sequences were obtained from every sorted gammadelta sample. TCRdb reran clone calling via CATT on the multiplex PCR reads. The data hold tens of thousands of delta-chain clones, with roughly 0.98% observed a single time.

V usage is TRDV1 and J usage is TRDJ1, with 10 nucleotides matching TRDD3. Sequencing was carried out using gamma-delta T cells from blood. This TCR was recovered from a pool of human donors (malaria-infected and uninfected, not separated). The CDR3 region is CALGELGPTELLGDWCDKLIF. CDR3 DNA: TGTGCTCTTGGGGAGCTCGGTCCTACAGAGCTACTGGGGGATTGGTGCGATAAACTCATCTTT.